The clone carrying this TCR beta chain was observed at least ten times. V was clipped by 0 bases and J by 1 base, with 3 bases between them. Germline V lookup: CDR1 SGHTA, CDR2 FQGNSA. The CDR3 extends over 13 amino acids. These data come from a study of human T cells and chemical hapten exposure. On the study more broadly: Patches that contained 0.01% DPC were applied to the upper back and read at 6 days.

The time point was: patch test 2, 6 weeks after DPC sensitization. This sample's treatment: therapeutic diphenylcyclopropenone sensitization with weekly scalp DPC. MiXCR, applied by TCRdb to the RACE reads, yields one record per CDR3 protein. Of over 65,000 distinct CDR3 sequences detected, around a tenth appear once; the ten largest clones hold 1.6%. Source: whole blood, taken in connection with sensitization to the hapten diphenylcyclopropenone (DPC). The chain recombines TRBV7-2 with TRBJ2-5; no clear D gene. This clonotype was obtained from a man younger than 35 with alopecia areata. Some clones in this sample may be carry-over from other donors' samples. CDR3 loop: CASSLASQETQYF. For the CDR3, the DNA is TGTGCCAGCAGCTTAGCCAGCCAAGAGACCCAGTACTTC.